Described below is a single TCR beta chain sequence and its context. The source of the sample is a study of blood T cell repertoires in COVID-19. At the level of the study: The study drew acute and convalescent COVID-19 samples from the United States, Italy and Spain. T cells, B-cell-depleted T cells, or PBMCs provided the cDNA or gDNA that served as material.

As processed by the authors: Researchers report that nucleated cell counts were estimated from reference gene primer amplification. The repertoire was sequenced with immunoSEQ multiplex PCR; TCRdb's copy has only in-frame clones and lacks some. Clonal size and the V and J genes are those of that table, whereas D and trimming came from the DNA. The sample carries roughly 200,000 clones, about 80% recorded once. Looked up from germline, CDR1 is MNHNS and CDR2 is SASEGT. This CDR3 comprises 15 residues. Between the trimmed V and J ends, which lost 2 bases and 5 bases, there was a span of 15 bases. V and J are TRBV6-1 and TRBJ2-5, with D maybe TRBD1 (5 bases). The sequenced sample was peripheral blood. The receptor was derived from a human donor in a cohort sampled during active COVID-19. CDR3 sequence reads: CASSEPVWGSETQYF. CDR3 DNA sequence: TGTGCCAGCAGTGAACCCGTGTGGGGCTCGGAGACCCAGTACTTC.